This TCR beta chain was profiled in a study of shared clonotypes between healthy human individuals. Study conclusions and caveats: Clonotype sharing levels among donors were expected to vary with sequencing depth.

Germline assignment: CDR1 LNHDA and CDR2 SQIVND (reference sequence). The V gene end was trimmed by 2 bases and the J gene end by 3 bases; junction bases not matched to a gene: 4. The CDR3 length is 15 residues. Details on this clone: Its target is unknown.

TCRdb keeps only in-frame clones here, not all; method: immunoSEQ multiplex PCR. In the table there are a few hundred thousand clones, around 97% of which are singletons. Each of the donors was a healthy adult who was HIV-negative and had not had a recent acute infection or vaccination. The rearrangement uses TRBV19 and TRBJ2-3; TRBD1 aligns across 8 bases. The sequencing sample was made of naive CD4+ T cells sorted from blood. Subset of the sample: CD45RA+ positively selected. The clonotype comes from a woman aged 25-40 years in good health. CDR3 protein: CASSISQGATDTQYF. The CDR3 DNA sequence: TGTGCCAGTAGTATATCCCAGGGGGCAACAGATACGCAGTATTTT.